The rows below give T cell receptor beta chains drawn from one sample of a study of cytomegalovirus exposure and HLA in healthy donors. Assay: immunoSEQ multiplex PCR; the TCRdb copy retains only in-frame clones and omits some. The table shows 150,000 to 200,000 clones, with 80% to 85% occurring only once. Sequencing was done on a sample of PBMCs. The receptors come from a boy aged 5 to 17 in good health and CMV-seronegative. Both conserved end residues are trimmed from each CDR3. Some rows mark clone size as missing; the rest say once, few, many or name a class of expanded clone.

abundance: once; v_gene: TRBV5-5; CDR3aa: ASSLTPGQGWTNEKLF
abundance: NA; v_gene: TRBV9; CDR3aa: ASSVRPGGSEQY
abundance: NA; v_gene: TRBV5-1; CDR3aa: ASSLTSPPRGELF
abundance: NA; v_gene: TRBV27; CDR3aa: ASSFNKNTEAF
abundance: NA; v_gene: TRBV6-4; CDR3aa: ASSRLAGGQDIQY
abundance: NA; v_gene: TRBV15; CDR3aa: ATSRGLGSTDTQY
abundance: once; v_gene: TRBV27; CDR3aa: ASRDHSGRSYEQY
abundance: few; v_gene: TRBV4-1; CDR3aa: ASSLSYQTGNNSPLH
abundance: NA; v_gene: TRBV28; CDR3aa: ASSIEPKSAGELF
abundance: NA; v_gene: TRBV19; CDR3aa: ASSIDPGFQPQH
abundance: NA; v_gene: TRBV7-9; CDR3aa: ASSSDNTGELF